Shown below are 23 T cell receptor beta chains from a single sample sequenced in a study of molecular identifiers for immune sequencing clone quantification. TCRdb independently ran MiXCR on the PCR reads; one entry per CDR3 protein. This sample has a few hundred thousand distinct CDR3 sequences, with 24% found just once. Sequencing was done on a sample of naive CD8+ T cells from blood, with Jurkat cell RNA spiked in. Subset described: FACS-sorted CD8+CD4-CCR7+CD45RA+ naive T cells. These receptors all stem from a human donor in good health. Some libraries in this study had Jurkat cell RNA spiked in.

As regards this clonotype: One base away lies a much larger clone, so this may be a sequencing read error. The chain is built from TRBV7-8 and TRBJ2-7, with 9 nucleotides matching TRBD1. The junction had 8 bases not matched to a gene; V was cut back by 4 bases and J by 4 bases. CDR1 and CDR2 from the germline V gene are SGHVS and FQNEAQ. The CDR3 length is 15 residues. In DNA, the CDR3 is TGTGCCAGCAGCTCGGAGCGACAGGGGGGTTACGAGCAGTACTTC. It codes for CASSSERQGGYEQYF.

This chain's CDR3 is CASSELQGGLNTEAFF. CDR3 nucleotides: TGTGCCAGCAGTGAATTGCAGGGTGGCTTGAACACTGAAGCTTTCTTT. The chain employs TRBV6-1 and TRBJ1-1; D may be TRBD1 (5 bases). This CDR3 has 16 amino acids. The ends were cut back, 2 bases at V and 0 bases at J, with 13 bases in the middle. Germline lookup yields CDR1 MNHNS and CDR2 SASEGT.

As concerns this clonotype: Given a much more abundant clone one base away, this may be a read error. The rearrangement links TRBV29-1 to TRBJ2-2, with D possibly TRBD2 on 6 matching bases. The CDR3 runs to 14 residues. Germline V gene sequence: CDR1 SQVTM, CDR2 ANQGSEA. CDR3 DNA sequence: TGCAGCGTCCCCCTAGGTCTCGGGACCGGGGGGCTGTTTTTT. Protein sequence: CSVPLGLGTGGLFF.

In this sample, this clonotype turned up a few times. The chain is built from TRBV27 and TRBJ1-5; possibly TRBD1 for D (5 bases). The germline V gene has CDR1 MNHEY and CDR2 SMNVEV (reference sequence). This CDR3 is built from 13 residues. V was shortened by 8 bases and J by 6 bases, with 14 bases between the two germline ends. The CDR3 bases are TGTGCCAGCGGTCCGTCAACAGGTCAGCCCCAGCATTTT. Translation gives CASGPSTGQPQHF.

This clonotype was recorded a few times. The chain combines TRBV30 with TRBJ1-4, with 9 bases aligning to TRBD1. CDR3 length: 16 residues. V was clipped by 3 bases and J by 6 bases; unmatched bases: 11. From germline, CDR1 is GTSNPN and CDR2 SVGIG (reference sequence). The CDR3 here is CAWSLDSGTGYEKLFF. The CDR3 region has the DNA TGTGCCTGGAGCCTGGATTCCGGGACAGGGTATGAAAAACTGTTTTTT. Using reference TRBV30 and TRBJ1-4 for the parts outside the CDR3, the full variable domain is SQTIHQWPATLVQPVGSPLSLECTVEGTSNPNLYWYRQAAGRGLQLLFYSVGIGQISSEVPQNLSASRPQDRQFILSSKKLLLSDSGFYLCAWSLDSGTGYEKLFFGSGTQLSVL.

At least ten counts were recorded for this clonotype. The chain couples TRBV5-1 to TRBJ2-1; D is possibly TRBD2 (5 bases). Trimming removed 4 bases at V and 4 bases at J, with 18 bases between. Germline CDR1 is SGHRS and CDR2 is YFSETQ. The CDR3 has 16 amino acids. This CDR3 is CASSPEDWVSYNEQFF. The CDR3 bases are TGCGCCAGCAGCCCGGAGGACTGGGTTTCGTACAATGAGCAGTTCTTC.

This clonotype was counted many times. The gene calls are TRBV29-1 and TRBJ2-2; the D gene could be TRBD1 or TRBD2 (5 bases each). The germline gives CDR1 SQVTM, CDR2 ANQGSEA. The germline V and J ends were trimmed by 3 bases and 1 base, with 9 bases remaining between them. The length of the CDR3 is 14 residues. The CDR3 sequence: CSVDRGLNTGELFF. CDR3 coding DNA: TGCAGCGTTGATCGGGGCTTGAACACCGGGGAGCTGTTTTTT.

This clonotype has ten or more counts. CDR3 nucleotide sequence: TGCAGTGCTGAGGCCTCTGAAGCTTTCTTT. Translation gives CSAEASEAFF. This chain uses TRBV20-1 with TRBJ1-1; D uncertain. The CDR3 is 10 residues long. Trimming took 5 bases from V and 6 from J, leaving 7 bases between them. Germline V gene data show CDR1 as DFQATT and CDR2 as SNEGSKA (reference sequence).

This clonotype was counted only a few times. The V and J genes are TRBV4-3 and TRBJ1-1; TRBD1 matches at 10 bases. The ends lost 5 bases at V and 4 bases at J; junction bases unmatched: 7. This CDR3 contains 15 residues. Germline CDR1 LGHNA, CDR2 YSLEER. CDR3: CASSAGQGIVTEAFF. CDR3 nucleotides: TGCGCCAGCAGCGCGGGACAGGGGATCGTCACTGAAGCTTTCTTT.

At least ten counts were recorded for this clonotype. In DNA, the CDR3 is TGTGCCAGCAGGGTGATACAGGGCACTCAGCCCCAGCATTTT. As protein: CASRVIQGTQPQHF. This chain links TRBV28 with TRBJ1-5; D is perhaps TRBD1 (6 bases). Trimming took 6 bases from V and 6 from J, leaving 15 bases between them. The CDR3 runs to 14 residues. CDR1 is MDHEN, CDR2 SYDVKM, per germline.

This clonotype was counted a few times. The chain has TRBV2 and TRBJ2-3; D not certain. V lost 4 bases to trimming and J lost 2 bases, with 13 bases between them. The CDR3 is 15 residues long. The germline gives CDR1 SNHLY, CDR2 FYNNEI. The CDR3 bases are TGTGCCAGCAGTGGAGAAAAGGGAAACACAGATACGCAGTATTTT. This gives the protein CASSGEKGNTDTQYF.

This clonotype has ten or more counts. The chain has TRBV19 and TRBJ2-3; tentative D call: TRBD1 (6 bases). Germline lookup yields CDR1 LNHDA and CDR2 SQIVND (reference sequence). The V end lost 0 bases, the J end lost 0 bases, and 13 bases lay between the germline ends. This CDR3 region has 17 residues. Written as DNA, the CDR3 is TGTGCCAGTAGTATAGAAGTGGCAGGGGTCAGCACAGATACGCAGTATTTT. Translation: CASSIEVAGVSTDTQYF. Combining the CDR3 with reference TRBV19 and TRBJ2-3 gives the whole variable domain DGGITQSPKYLFRKEGQNVTLSCEQNLNHDAMYWYRQDPGQGLRLIYYSQIVNDFQKGDIAEGYSVSREKKESFPLTVTSAQKNPTAFYLCASSIEVAGVSTDTQYFGPGTRLTVL.

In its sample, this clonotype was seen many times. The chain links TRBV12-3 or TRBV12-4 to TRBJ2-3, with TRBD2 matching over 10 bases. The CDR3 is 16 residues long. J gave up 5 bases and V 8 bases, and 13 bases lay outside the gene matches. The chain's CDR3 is CASGRQAGGPLDTQYF. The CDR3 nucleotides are TGTGCCAGCGGCCGACAAGCGGGGGGGCCTCTAGATACGCAGTATTTT.

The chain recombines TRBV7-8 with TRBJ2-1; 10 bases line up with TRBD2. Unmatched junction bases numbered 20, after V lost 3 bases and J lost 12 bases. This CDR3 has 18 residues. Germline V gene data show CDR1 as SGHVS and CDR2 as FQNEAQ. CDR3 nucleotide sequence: TGTGCCAGCAGCTTTCATCCTCCGGGGACTAGCGAGGCCCTGTGGCAGTTCTTC. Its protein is CASSFHPPGTSEALWQFF.

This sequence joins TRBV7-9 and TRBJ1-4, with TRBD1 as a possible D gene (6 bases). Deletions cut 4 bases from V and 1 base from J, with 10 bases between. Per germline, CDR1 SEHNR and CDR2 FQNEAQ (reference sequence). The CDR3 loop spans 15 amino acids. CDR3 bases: TGTGCCAGCAGCTCCAAGGGGGGAACTAATGAAAAACTGTTTTTT. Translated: CASSSKGGTNEKLFF.

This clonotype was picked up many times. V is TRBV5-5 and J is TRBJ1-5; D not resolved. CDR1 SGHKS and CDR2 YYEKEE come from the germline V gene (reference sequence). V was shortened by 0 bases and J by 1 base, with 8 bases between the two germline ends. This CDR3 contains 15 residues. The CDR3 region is CASSLVAESNQPQHF. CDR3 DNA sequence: TGTGCCAGCAGCTTGGTGGCAGAGAGCAATCAGCCCCAGCATTTT.

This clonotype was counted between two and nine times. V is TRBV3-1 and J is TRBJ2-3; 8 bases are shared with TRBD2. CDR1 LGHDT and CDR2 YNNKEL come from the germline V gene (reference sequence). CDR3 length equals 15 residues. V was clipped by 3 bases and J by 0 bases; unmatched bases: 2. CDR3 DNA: TGTGCCAGCAGCCAGACTAGCGATAGCACAGATACGCAGTATTTT. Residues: CASSQTSDSTDTQYF.

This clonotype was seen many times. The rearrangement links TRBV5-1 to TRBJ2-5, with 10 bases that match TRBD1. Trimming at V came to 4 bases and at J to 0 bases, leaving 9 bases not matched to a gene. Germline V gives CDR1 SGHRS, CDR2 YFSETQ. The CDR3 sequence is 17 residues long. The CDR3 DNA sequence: TGCGCCAGCAGCCTGGTAGGACAGGGGGTAGACCAAGAGACCCAGTACTTC. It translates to CASSLVGQGVDQETQYF.

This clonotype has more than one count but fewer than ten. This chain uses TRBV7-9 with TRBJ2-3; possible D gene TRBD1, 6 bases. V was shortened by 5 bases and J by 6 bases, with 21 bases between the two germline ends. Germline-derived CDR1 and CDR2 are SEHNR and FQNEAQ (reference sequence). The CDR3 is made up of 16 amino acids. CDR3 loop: CASSTRTAGVLDTQYF. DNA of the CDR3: TGTGCCAGCAGCACCCGGACAGCTGGGGTTTTGGATACGCAGTATTTT.

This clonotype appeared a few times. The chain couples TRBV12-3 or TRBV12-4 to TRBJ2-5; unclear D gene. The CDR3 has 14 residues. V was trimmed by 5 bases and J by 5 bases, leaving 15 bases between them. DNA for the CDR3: TGTGCCAGCAGTCCGCGGACGGTGGTGGAGACCCAGTACTTC. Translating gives CASSPRTVVETQYF.

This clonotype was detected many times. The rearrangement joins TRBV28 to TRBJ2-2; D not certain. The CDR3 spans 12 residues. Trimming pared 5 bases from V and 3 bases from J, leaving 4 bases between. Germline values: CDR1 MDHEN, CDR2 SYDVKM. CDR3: CASSKDTGELFF. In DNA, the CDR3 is TGTGCCAGCAGTAAGGACACCGGGGAGCTGTTTTTT. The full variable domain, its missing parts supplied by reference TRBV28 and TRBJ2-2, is DVKVTQSSRYLVKRTGEKVFLECVQDMDHENMFWYRQDPGLGLRLIYFSYDVKMKEKGDIPEGYSVSREKKERFSLILESASTNQTSMYLCASSKDTGELFFGEGSRLTVL.

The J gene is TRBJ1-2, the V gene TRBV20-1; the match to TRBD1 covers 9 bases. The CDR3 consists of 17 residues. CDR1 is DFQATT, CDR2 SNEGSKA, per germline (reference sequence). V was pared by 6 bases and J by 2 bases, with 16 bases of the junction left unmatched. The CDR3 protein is CSATPDRGVVQNYGYTF. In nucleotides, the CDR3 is TGCAGTGCAACTCCAGACAGGGGGGTAGTTCAGAACTATGGCTACACCTTC.

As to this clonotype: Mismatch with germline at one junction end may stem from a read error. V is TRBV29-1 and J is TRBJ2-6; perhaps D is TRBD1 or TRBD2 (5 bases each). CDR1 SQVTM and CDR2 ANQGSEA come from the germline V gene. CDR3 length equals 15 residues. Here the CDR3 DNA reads TGCAGCGTTGAATGGGGGAGCTCTGGGGCCAACGTCCAGACTTTC. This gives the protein CSVEWGSSGANVQTF.